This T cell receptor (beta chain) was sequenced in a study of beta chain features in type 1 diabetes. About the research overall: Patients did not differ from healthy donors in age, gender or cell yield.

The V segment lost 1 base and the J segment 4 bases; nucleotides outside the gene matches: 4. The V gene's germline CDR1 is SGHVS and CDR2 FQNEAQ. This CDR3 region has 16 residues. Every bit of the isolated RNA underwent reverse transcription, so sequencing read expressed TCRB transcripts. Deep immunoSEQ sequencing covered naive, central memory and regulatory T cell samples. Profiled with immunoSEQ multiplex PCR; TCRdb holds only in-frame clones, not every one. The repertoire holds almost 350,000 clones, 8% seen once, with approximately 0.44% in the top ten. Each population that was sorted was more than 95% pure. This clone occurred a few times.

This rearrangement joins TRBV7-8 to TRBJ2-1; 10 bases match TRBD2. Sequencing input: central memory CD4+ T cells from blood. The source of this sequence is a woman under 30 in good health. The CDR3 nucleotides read TGTGCCAGCAGCTTAGTTGGGACTAGCGAGTACAATGAGCAGTTCTTC. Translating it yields CASSLVGTSEYNEQFF.